Reported below is one T cell receptor beta chain. Its antigen is unknown. The sample comes from a study of T cell repertoires in cytomegalovirus infection. Using its own MiXCR run on the reads, TCRdb lists one record per CDR3 protein. The table includes about 470,000 distinct CDR3 sequences, more than 40% detected once. This sequence was found in a human donor in good health (CMV status not recorded). Some clones in this sample may be carry-over from other donors' samples. The source was cultured PBMCs, collected from culture after CMV antigen stimulation.

CDR3 residues: CASSAAGPRNEKLFF. The CDR3 DNA sequence: TGTGCCAGCAGCGCCGCCGGCCCAAGGAATGAAAAACTGTTTTTT. The chain carries TRBV7-9 and TRBJ1-4; D remains ambiguous. CDR3 size: 15 residues. Germline lookup yields CDR1 SEHNR and CDR2 FQNEAQ (reference sequence). V lost 5 bases to trimming and J lost 5 bases, with 15 bases between them.